The source of this T cell receptor beta chain is a study of CD4+ T cells in melanoma. Whole-study findings and limits: Reportedly, melanoma neoantigen-specific CD4+ T cells showed varied differentiation states.

Produced via immunoSEQ multiplex PCR; TCRdb's table is partial and in-frame only. Of about 21,000 clones listed, more than 65% are singletons. Germline V gene lookup returns CDR1 MNHNS and CDR2 SASEGT. Trimming pared 4 bases from V and 3 bases from J, leaving 12 bases between. The CDR3 totals 14 residues. This clone was detected only a few times. Its target is not known. The receptor comes from a human donor with melanoma. The rearrangement links TRBV6-1 to TRBJ1-2; D gene uncertain. Material for sequencing was cells from a culture (not recorded whether cultured in vitro). The DNA for the CDR3 is TGTGCCAGCAGTGGACGGAACCTACACTATGGCTACACCTTC. Encoded protein: CASSGRNLHYGYTF.